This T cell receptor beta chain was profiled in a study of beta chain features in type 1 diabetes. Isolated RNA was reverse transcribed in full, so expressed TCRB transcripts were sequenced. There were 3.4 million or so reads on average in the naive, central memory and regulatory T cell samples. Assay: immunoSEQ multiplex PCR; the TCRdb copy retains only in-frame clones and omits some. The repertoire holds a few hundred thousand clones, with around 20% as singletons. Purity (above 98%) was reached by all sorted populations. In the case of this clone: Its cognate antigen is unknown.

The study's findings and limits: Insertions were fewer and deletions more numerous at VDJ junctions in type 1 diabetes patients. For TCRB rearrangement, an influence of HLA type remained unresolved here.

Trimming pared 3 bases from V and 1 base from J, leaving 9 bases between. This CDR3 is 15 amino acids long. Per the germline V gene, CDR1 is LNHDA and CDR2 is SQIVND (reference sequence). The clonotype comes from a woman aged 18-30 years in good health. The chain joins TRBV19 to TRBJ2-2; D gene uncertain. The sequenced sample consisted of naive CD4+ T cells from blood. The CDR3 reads CASSMPGLNTGELFF. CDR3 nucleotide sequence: TGTGCCAGTAGTATGCCAGGTTTGAACACCGGGGAGCTGTTTTTT. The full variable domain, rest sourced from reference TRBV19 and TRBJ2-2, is DGGITQSPKYLFRKEGQNVTLSCEQNLNHDAMYWYRQDPGQGLRLIYYSQIVNDFQKGDIAEGYSVSREKKESFPLTVTSAQKNPTAFYLCASSMPGLNTGELFFGEGSRLTVL.